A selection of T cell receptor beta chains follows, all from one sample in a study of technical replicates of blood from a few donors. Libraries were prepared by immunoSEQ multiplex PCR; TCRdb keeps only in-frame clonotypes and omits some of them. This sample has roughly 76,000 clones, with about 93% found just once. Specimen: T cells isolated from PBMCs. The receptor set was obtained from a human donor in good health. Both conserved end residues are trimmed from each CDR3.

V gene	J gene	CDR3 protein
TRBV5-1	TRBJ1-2	ASTEAGGYGYT
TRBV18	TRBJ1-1	ASSPRDRGTTEAF
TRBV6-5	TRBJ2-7	ASRPGQGNYEQY
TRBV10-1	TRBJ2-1	ASSTGTGGRVGGDEQF
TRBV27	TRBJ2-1	ASSFRLTSSHNEQF
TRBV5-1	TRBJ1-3	ASSLTYSSGNTIY
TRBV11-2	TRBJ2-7	ASSVSRYEQY
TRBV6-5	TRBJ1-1	ASSYLSRNTEAF
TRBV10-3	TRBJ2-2	AISGLAGGPTNTGELF
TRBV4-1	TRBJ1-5	ASSHAPGLFNQPQH
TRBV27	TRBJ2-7	ASSPARELYEQY
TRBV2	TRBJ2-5	ASSGGPRGTQY
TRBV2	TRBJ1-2	ASSVTGGDYGYT
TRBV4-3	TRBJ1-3	ASSSRVGSGNTIY
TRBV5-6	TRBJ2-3	ASSFDYGTDTQY
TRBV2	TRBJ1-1	ASKEWGGPTEAF
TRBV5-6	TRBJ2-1	ASSLSSGYSYNEQF
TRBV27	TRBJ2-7	ASSLGDEQY
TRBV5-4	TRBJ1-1	ASSITTGRTEAF
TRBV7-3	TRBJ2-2	ASREGLAGAGELF
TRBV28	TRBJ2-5	ASSLSIAGETQY
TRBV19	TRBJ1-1	ASSVDIFRTEAF
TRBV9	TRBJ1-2	ASTPEVDGFGYT
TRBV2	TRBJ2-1	ASGREGPRNEQF
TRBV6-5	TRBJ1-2	ASSYSGGEGYT
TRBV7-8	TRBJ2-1	ASSFGPGDSYNEQF
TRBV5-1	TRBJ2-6	ASSYYRAPGANVLT
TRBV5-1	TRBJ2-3	ATSGTSKDTQY
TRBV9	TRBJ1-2	ASSVWEGGRVNYGYT
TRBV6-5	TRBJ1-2	ASTGSRDRNGYT
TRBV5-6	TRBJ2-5	ASSRDRQETQY
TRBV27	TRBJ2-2	ASNIGQGNTGELF
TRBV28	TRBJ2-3	ASSLYAGGGADTQY
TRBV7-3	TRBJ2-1	ASSLRPTYNEQF
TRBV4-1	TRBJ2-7	ASSQVDRGQYEQY
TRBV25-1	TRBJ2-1	ASTLLHEQF
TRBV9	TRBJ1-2	ASSATGLDYGYT
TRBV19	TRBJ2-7	ASSTSGAYEQY
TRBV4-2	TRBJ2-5	ASSQDQGLGLATQY